This T cell receptor beta chain was observed in a study of OX40 agonist ivuxolimab in advanced cancers. About the study: The dose of intravenous ivuxolimab that patients received every 2 weeks ranged from 0.01 to 10 mg/kg. The mean age was about 57 years, ranging from about 20 to 90, with less than 90% of participants male.

General observations from the study: At 0.1 to 3.0 mg/kg and by week 6, clonal expansion occurred in CD4+ and CD8+ blood T cells.

Germline values: CDR1 SNHLY, CDR2 FYNNEI. V lost 2 bases, J lost 7 bases, and 12 bases lay in between. The CDR3 is made up of 13 amino acids. The data were produced by immunoSEQ multiplex PCR, yet TCRdb's version contains in-frame clones alone and is incomplete. The sample yields some 74,000 clones, roughly 94% seen once. This clone was observed once. What it recognizes is unknown. The sample consisted of CD4+ or CD8+ T cells sorted from blood, taken in a trial of the OX40 agonist ivuxolimab. The chain joins TRBV2 to TRBJ2-7; no clear D. This clonotype was obtained from an adult with an advanced solid tumor such as melanoma, head and neck, liver or kidney cancer. The CDR3 nucleotides are TGTGCCAGCAGTGAAAGGAAGTCGGTAGAGCAGTACTTC. Protein: CASSERKSVEQYF.